These T cell receptor beta chains were read from a single sample in a study of blood T cell repertoires in COVID-19. Using immunoSEQ multiplex PCR, the repertoire was profiled, and TCRdb retains in-frame clones only, with some absent. The sample gives about 140,000 clones, around nine tenths of which show up once; over 4.5% is in the top ten. Input material: peripheral blood. The origin of the receptors is a human donor in a cohort sampled during active COVID-19. Each CDR3 is given with its conserved first and last residue. A D gene is named only where the DNA matches it firmly. For some rows the clone size is stated as once, few or many, or as a class when expanded; others skip it.

v_gene	d_gene	abundance	j_gene	CDR3aa	CDR3nt
TRBV20-1	TRBD1	NA	TRBJ1-5	CSASVQGARHF	TGCAGTGCTAGTGTCCAGGGGGCGCGGCATTTT
TRBV28	NA	NA	TRBJ1-3	CASSLARAGNTIYF	TGTGCCAGCAGTTTAGCCAGGGCTGGAAACACCATATATTTT
TRBV5-1	TRBD2	many	TRBJ2-7	CASQPLAGVGDYEQYF	TGCGCCAGCCAACCACTAGCGGGAGTTGGTGACTACGAGCAGTACTTC
TRBV6-5	NA	NA	TRBJ1-1	CASSYSGGRNTEAFF	TGTGCCAGCAGTTACTCCGGGGGGAGGAACACTGAAGCTTTCTTT
TRBV3-1/TRBV3-2	TRBD2	NA	TRBJ2-1	CASSQAGTSGRVNNEQFF	TGTGCCAGCAGCCAAGCCGGGACTAGCGGGAGGGTTAACAATGAGCAGTTCTTC
TRBV5-1	NA	NA	TRBJ2-6	CASSLGIGRAANVLTF	TGCGCCAGCAGCCTCGGAATAGGGAGAGCGGCCAACGTCCTGACTTTC
TRBV6-5	NA	NA	TRBJ1-5	CASRGQGNQPQHF	TGTGCCAGCCGGGGACAAGGCAATCAGCCCCAGCATTTT
TRBV3-1/TRBV3-2	NA	NA	TRBJ2-3	CASSQELRSTDTQYF	TGTGCCAGCAGCCAGGAGCTTCGGAGCACAGATACGCAGTATTTT
TRBV7-9	TRBD2	once	TRBJ2-3	CASSPTSGSKVGTDTQYF	TGTGCCAGCAGCCCGACTAGCGGGAGTAAAGTGGGCACAGATACGCAGTATTTT
TRBV10-3	NA	NA	TRBJ1-2	CATWTASNYGYTF	TGTGCCACCTGGACAGCTTCTAACTATGGCTACACCTTC
TRBV6-1	TRBD1	NA	TRBJ1-5	CASSARQGMGGNQPQHF	TGTGCCAGCAGTGCCCGACAGGGAATGGGGGGCAATCAGCCCCAGCATTTT
TRBV19	NA	few	TRBJ1-2	CASSTGIRDTVVYGYTF	TGTGCCAGTAGTACCGGAATCCGGGATACGGTAGTCTATGGCTACACCTTC
TRBV6-5	TRBD2	NA	TRBJ2-1	CASSLWLAEENEQFF	TGTGCCAGCAGTTTATGGCTAGCGGAAGAGAATGAGCAGTTCTTC
TRBV27	NA	NA	TRBJ1-1	CASSFAGQAEAFF	TGTGCCAGCAGTTTCGCAGGGCAGGCTGAAGCTTTCTTT
TRBV18	NA	NA	TRBJ1-2	CASSPRQGPTDGYTF	TGTGCCAGCTCACCAAGGCAGGGCCCAACTGATGGCTACACCTTC
TRBV6-4	NA	NA	TRBJ1-1	CASRGDMANTEAFF	TGTGCCAGCAGGGGGGACATGGCGAACACTGAAGCTTTCTTT
TRBV19	NA	NA	TRBJ2-3	CASARGADTQYF	TGTGCGAGCGCCAGGGGGGCAGATACGCAGTATTTT
TRBV30	NA	once	TRBJ1-2	CAWSHRIIYGYTF	TGTGCCTGGAGTCACAGGATAATATATGGCTACACCTTC
TRBV13	NA	NA	TRBJ2-3	CASSSPRGRWDTQYF	TGTGCCAGCAGCTCCCCGAGAGGCCGCTGGGATACGCAGTATTTT
TRBV6-4	TRBD1	NA	TRBJ1-1	CASSRTGAGTEAFF	TGTGCCAGCAGCCGGACAGGGGCCGGGACTGAAGCTTTCTTT
TRBV12-3/TRBV12-4	NA	NA	TRBJ2-7	CASSLGRAYEQYF	TGTGCCAGCAGTTTGGGCAGGGCCTACGAGCAGTACTTC
TRBV28	NA	NA	TRBJ2-7	CASSPDTPYEQYF	TGTGCCAGCAGTCCGGACACTCCCTACGAGCAGTACTTC
TRBV10-3	TRBD2	NA	TRBJ2-1	CAISEPGTSGRAGEQFF	TGTGCCATCAGTGAACCCGGGACTAGCGGGAGGGCAGGTGAGCAGTTCTTC
TRBV21-1	NA	NA	TRBJ2-7	CASSSLRTGGAGYEQYF	TGTGCCAGCAGCTCCCTACGGACAGGGGGGGCAGGGTACGAGCAGTACTTC
TRBV12-3/TRBV12-4	TRBD2	NA	TRBJ2-1	CASSSIAGDEQFF	TGTGCCAGCAGTTCAATAGCGGGAGATGAGCAGTTCTTC
TRBV5-8	NA	once	TRBJ2-7	CASSLGQGSSYEQYF	TGTGCCAGCAGCTTGGGCCAGGGGAGCTCCTACGAGCAGTACTTC
TRBV5-1	NA	NA	TRBJ2-7	CASSLDGGRTYEQYF	TGCGCCAGCAGCTTGGACGGGGGTCGCACCTACGAGCAGTACTTC
TRBV3-1/TRBV3-2	NA	NA	TRBJ2-7	CASSQDLDTSSEQYF	TGTGCCAGCAGCCAAGATCTTGACACCTCGAGCGAGCAGTACTTC
TRBV7-9	NA	NA	TRBJ2-7	CASTGQPPYEQYF	TGTGCCAGCACCGGACAACCCCCCTACGAGCAGTACTTC
TRBV5-1	TRBD1	NA	TRBJ1-1	CATRTGVNTEAFF	TGCGCCACTAGAACAGGGGTCAACACTGAAGCTTTCTTT
TRBV28	NA	NA	TRBJ1-2	CASSLGAGGGYTF	TGTGCCAGCAGTTTGGGTGCCGGGGGGGGCTACACCTTC
TRBV6-5	TRBD2	NA	TRBJ2-1	CASSSSGGVFANEQFF	TGTGCCAGCAGTTCTAGCGGGGGGGTCTTTGCCAATGAGCAGTTCTTC
TRBV12-5	TRBD1	NA	TRBJ1-1	CASGLVSRQGGTEAFF	TGTGCTAGTGGTTTAGTCTCACGACAGGGAGGTACTGAAGCTTTCTTT
TRBV19	TRBD2	NA	TRBJ2-7	CASTSSGGPSYEQYF	TGTGCCAGTACCTCTTCGGGAGGGCCATCCTACGAGCAGTACTTC
TRBV9	TRBD1	NA	TRBJ1-1	CASTRQGRAEAFF	TGTGCCAGCACCCGACAGGGACGCGCTGAAGCTTTCTTT
TRBV19	TRBD1	NA	TRBJ2-5	CASSIRALQGARETQYF	TGTGCCAGTAGTATACGAGCTTTGCAGGGGGCGCGGGAGACCCAGTACTTC
TRBV28	NA	NA	TRBJ2-7	CASSSLSFGPISSSRSEQYF	TGTGCCAGCAGTTCACTCTCTTTTGGGCCTATCTCCTCTTCCAGGTCCGAGCAGTACTTC
TRBV29-1	TRBD1	once	TRBJ2-7	CSVASGRGHAGYEQYF	TGCAGCGTTGCATCTGGCAGGGGGCACGCGGGATACGAGCAGTACTTC
TRBV28	TRBD2	NA	TRBJ2-5	CASSLPSGGARGEETQYF	TGTGCCAGCAGTTTGCCTAGCGGGGGGGCCCGGGGTGAAGAGACCCAGTACTTC
TRBV5-4	TRBD2	NA	TRBJ2-7	CASSPSSSGIVHEQYF	TGTGCCAGCAGCCCTTCGTCTAGCGGGATTGTCCACGAGCAGTACTTC
TRBV28	NA	NA	TRBJ2-2	CASSLNPELTGELFF	TGTGCCAGCAGTTTAAATCCGGAGCTCACCGGGGAGCTGTTTTTT
TRBV27	TRBD1	NA	TRBJ1-2	CASSLLGTFARDRGIFSRDGYTF	TGTGCCAGCAGTTTACTCGGCACGTTCGCCCGGGACAGGGGAATTTTCAGTCGCGATGGCTACACCTTC
TRBV28	NA	few	TRBJ1-5	CASSFSVPTQHF	TGTGCCAGCAGTTTTTCGGTGCCAACCCAGCATTTT